This TCR beta chain was recovered during a study of cytomegalovirus exposure and HLA in healthy donors. Study-wide points: Many donors carried some public TCRs, although rarity characterized most TCR sequences. A missense variant in DCLRE1C was later tied to TCR beta V- and J-gene trimming. An Asian-associated ancestry cluster reportedly showed fewer N-insertions than the roughly 670-donor mean in a later analysis.

The study ran its PCR with 60 Vbeta and 13 Jbeta primers. TCRdb keeps only in-frame clones here, not all; method: immunoSEQ multiplex PCR. This sample has about 100,000 clones; around 80% occur once, and the top ten carry 0.76%. This clone was seen only once. Its cognate antigen is unknown. The germline CDR1 and CDR2 sequences are MNHEY and SVGAGI. This CDR3 has 14 residues. Losses at the gene ends were 3 bases for V and 2 bases for J; bases not matched to a gene: 3. V and J are TRBV6-5 and TRBJ1-2, with TRBD1 identical over 7 bases. The receptor was isolated from a woman aged 55-70 years in good health and CMV-seronegative. The sequenced material came from PBMCs. CDR3 in DNA: TGTGCCAGCAGTTATGGACAGGCAAACTATGGCTACACCTTC. It yields the protein CASSYGQANYGYTF.